This T cell receptor (beta chain) was recorded in a study of blood T cell repertoires in COVID-19. On the study more broadly: The origin of the acute and convalescent COVID-19 samples was the United States, Italy and Spain.

Clones were sequenced by immunoSEQ multiplex PCR, and TCRdb holds only the in-frame ones, with some missing. The profile shows some 290,000 clones, more than 90% of them singletons. J was trimmed by 8 bases and V by 11 bases; bases with no gene match: 14. The germline CDR1 and CDR2 sequences are ENHRY and SYGVKD. CDR3 length equals 14 residues. This sequence originates from a young woman who had been exposed to COVID-19. This chain joins TRBV10-3 and TRBJ2-1, with TRBD2 matching over 8 bases. The sequencing input was PBMCs or T cells enriched from blood (not recorded which). The DNA for the CDR3 is TGTGCCGCCTCCGGCGGGGGGAACGGGGATGAGCAGTTCTTC. This translates into CAASGGGNGDEQFF.